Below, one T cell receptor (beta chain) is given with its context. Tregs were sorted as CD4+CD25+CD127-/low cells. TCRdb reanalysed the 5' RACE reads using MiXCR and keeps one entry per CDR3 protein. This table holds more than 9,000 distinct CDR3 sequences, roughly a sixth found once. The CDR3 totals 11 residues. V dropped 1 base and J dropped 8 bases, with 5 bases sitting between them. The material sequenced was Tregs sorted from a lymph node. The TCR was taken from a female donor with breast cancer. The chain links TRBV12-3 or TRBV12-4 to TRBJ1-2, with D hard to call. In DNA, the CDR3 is TGTGCCAGCAGTTTAGATGGCGGCTACACCTTC. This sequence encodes CASSLDGGYTF.